The rows below give T cell receptor beta chains drawn from one sample of a study of cytomegalovirus exposure and HLA in healthy donors. Repertoires were generated with immunoSEQ multiplex PCR, while TCRdb's copy carries only in-frame clones and drops some. The sample records about 160,000 clones, roughly 84% being singletons. The sample consisted of PBMCs. Receptor source: a boy aged 2 to 10 in good health and CMV-seronegative. Both conserved end residues are part of each CDR3. D genes are given only for firm matches. Clone size is stated in some rows and not others, as once, few, many or a class when expanded.

D | J | V | size | CDR3 | DNA
TRBD1 | TRBJ1-1 | TRBV6-1 | NA | CASRDRGQAFF | TGTGCCAGCAGAGACAGGGGGCAAGCTTTCTTT
NA | TRBJ1-2 | TRBV18 | once | CASSPNLDGYTF | TGTGCCAGCTCACCAAACCTAGATGGCTACACCTTC
NA | TRBJ1-2 | TRBV13 | NA | CASSLDSYGYTF | TGTGCCAGCAGCTTAGACAGCTATGGCTACACCTTC
NA | TRBJ2-3 | TRBV5-1 | few | CASSPSPELSTDTQYF | TGCGCCAGCAGCCCCTCCCCTGAGCTAAGCACAGATACGCAGTATTTT
NA | TRBJ1-2 | TRBV6-5 | NA | CAAQARGNYGYTF | TGTGCCGCCCAGGCCAGGGGAAACTATGGCTACACCTTC
TRBD2 | TRBJ2-1 | TRBV25-1 | few | CASTRAGGRNEQFF | TGTGCCAGCACCCGAGCGGGAGGGCGGAATGAGCAGTTCTTC
NA | TRBJ1-1 | TRBV29-1 | NA | CSVVEGTNTEAFF | TGCAGCGTTGTGGAGGGAACGAACACTGAAGCTTTCTTT
TRBD2 | TRBJ2-1 | TRBV10-3 | few | CAISESWTSGGDEQFF | TGTGCCATCAGTGAGTCCTGGACTAGCGGGGGCGATGAGCAGTTCTTC
TRBD1 | TRBJ2-1 | TRBV11-2 | NA | CASRAGTVGDNEQFF | TGTGCCAGCAGGGCCGGGACAGTTGGGGACAATGAGCAGTTCTTC
NA | TRBJ2-1 | TRBV29-1 | few | CSAVPTGHPSYNEQFF | TGCAGCGCCGTACCCACGGGACATCCCTCCTACAATGAGCAGTTCTTC
TRBD2 | TRBJ2-3 | TRBV4-3 | NA | CASSQRAGGGSGTDTQYF | TGCGCCAGCAGCCAACGGGCTGGCGGGGGGAGTGGGACAGATACGCAGTATTTT
TRBD2 | TRBJ2-1 | TRBV6-1 | NA | CASSVSPGGGNEQFF | TGTGCCAGCAGTGTTTCCCCGGGGGGAGGTAATGAGCAGTTCTTC
TRBD1 | TRBJ2-4 | TRBV7-2 | once | CASSLAGQGITAKNIQYF | TGTGCCAGCAGCTTAGCGGGACAGGGGATTACGGCCAAAAACATTCAGTACTTC
NA | TRBJ2-7 | TRBV4-2 | NA | CASSQDSAAPYEQYF | TGTGCCAGCAGCCAAGATTCCGCGGCACCCTACGAGCAGTACTTC
TRBD2 | TRBJ2-1 | TRBV11-2 | few | CASSPSGGAGRAEQFF | TGTGCCAGCAGCCCGAGTGGTGGAGCGGGGCGGGCTGAGCAGTTCTTC
NA | TRBJ1-1 | TRBV5-6 | NA | CASSLGPGSAAETEAFF | TGTGCCAGCAGCTTGGGTCCGGGATCTGCGGCGGAGACTGAAGCTTTCTTT
TRBD2 | TRBJ2-3 | TRBV9 | NA | CASSGTSGADTQYF | TGTGCCAGCAGCGGGACTAGCGGGGCAGATACGCAGTATTTT
NA | TRBJ2-3 | TRBV2 | NA | CASKQGLSTDTQYF | TGTGCCAGCAAACAGGGCCTAAGCACAGATACGCAGTATTTT
TRBD2 | TRBJ2-5 | TRBV4-3 | few | CASSQGLAWETQYF | TGCGCCAGCAGCCAAGGACTAGCCTGGGAGACCCAGTACTTC
NA | TRBJ2-3 | TRBV19 | NA | CASSQRVSTDTQYF | TGTGCCAGTAGCCAGAGGGTTAGCACAGATACGCAGTATTTT
TRBD1 | TRBJ2-3 | TRBV19 | NA | CASSMGQRTDTQYF | TGTGCCAGTAGTATGGGACAGAGGACAGATACGCAGTATTTT
TRBD1 | TRBJ2-7 | TRBV6-1 | NA | CASRGDRGTAEQYF | TGTGCCAGCAGGGGGGACAGGGGCACAGCCGAGCAGTACTTC
NA | TRBJ2-7 | TRBV19 | NA | CASSIEVGYEQYF | TGTGCCAGTAGTATAGAAGTCGGGTACGAGCAGTACTTC
NA | TRBJ1-2 | TRBV10-3 | NA | CAISESGGPSYGYTF | TGTGCCATCAGTGAGTCAGGAGGCCCAAGCTATGGCTACACCTTC
TRBD2 | TRBJ2-3 | TRBV18 | NA | CASSPSAGAVRRDTQYF | TGTGCCAGCTCACCTTCGGCGGGAGCAGTGAGGAGGGATACGCAGTATTTT
TRBD2 | TRBJ2-1 | TRBV29-1 | NA | CSVCGLAGRMSYNEQFF | TGCAGCGTTTGCGGACTAGCGGGAAGGATGTCCTACAATGAGCAGTTCTTC
TRBD2 | TRBJ2-7 | TRBV30 | NA | CAWSGSRTSAEQYF | TGTGCCTGGAGTGGCTCTAGGACTAGCGCGGAGCAGTACTTC
TRBD2 | TRBJ2-3 | TRBV9 | NA | CASSVDASGAADTQYF | TGTGCCAGCAGCGTAGATGCTAGCGGGGCTGCAGATACGCAGTATTTT
TRBD1 | TRBJ2-2 | TRBV7-7 | NA | CASSRDRVGELFF | TGTGCTAGCAGCCGTGACAGGGTCGGGGAGCTGTTTTTT
NA | TRBJ1-1 | TRBV18 | NA | CASSTTGNKNTEAFF | TGTGCCAGCTCTACGACGGGTAACAAGAACACTGAAGCTTTCTTT
NA | TRBJ1-1 | TRBV19 | NA | CASSISAHTEAFF | TGTGCCAGTAGTATTAGCGCCCACACTGAAGCTTTCTTT
TRBD1 | TRBJ2-7 | TRBV6-1 | NA | CASRGTGWKYAKQYF | TGTGCCAGCAGGGGGACAGGGTGGAAGTACGCGAAGCAGTACTTC
NA | TRBJ2-7 | TRBV19 | NA | CASSIAGVRSYEQYF | TGTGCCAGTAGTATAGCAGGGGTGAGATCCTACGAGCAGTACTTC
TRBD2 | TRBJ2-7 | TRBV29-1 | NA | CSVRPTSGSVYEQYF | TGCAGCGTCCGCCCGACTAGCGGGAGTGTGTACGAGCAGTACTTC
NA | TRBJ2-5 | TRBV19 | NA | CASSTTLGGPRTQYF | TGTGCCAGTAGTACGACCCTCGGGGGGCCGAGGACCCAGTACTTC
TRBD1 | TRBJ1-4 | TRBV7-9 | NA | CASSLGQTNEKLFF | TGTGCCAGCAGCTTGGGACAGACTAATGAAAAACTGTTTTTT
NA | TRBJ1-2 | TRBV4-3 | NA | CASSQLATDFYGYTF | TGCGCCAGCAGCCAGCTCGCTACAGATTTCTATGGCTACACCTTC
NA | TRBJ1-4 | TRBV5-6 | NA | CASSLGANGNEKLFF | TGTGCCAGCAGCTTAGGGGCAAACGGAAATGAAAAACTGTTTTTT
NA | TRBJ2-7 | TRBV28 | once | CASSSQEGFGYEQYF | TGTGCCAGCAGCTCTCAGGAGGGGTTCGGGTACGAGCAGTACTTC
NA | TRBJ2-6 | TRBV6-5 | NA | CASSRQGANVLTF | TGTGCCAGCAGTCGACAGGGGGCCAACGTCCTGACTTTC
NA | TRBJ1-5 | TRBV19 | NA | CASSIVTGNQPQHF | TGTGCCAGTAGTATAGTAACGGGTAATCAGCCCCAGCATTTT
NA | TRBJ2-2 | TRBV7-2 | NA | CASSLKGPNTGELFF | TGTGCCAGCAGCTTAAAGGGGCCTAACACCGGGGAGCTGTTTTTT
TRBD1 | TRBJ2-7 | TRBV28 | NA | CASKRTGAVRYEQYF | TGTGCCAGCAAGAGGACAGGGGCCGTTCGCTACGAGCAGTACTTC
NA | TRBJ1-2 | TRBV9 | NA | CASSVTGSNYGYTF | TGTGCCAGCAGCGTCACAGGGAGTAACTATGGCTACACCTTC
NA | TRBJ2-2 | TRBV11-3 | NA | CASSPDGWTENTGELFF | TGTGCCAGCAGCCCTGATGGCTGGACAGAGAACACCGGGGAGCTGTTTTTT
NA | TRBJ1-1 | TRBV6-5 | NA | CASTSNTEAFF | TGTGCCAGCACCTCGAACACTGAAGCTTTCTTT
TRBD2 | TRBJ2-7 | TRBV7-9 | NA | CASSLYSGSYEQYF | TGTGCCAGCAGCTTATATAGCGGGAGCTACGAGCAGTACTTC
TRBD2 | TRBJ2-1 | TRBV19 | NA | CASSIGASGDNEQFF | TGTGCCAGTAGTATCGGGGCTAGCGGCGACAATGAGCAGTTCTTC
TRBD2 | TRBJ2-1 | TRBV4-2 | NA | CASSQDTSASGYYEQFF | TGTGCCAGCAGCCAAGATACGTCGGCTAGCGGGTACTATGAGCAGTTCTTC